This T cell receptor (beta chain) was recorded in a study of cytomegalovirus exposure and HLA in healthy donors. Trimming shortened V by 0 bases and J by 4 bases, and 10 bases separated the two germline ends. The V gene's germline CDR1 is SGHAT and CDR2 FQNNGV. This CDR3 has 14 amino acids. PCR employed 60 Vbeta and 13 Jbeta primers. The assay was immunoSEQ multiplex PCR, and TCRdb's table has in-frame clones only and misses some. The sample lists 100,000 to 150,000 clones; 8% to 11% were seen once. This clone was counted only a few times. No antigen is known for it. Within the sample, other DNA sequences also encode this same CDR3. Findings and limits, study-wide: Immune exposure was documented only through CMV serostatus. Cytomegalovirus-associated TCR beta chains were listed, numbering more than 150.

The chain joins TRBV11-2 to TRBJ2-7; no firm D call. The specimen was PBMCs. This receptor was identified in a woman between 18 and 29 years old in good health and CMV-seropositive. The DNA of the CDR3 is TGTGCCAGCAGCTTAGACCCTAGTGGTTACGAGCAGTACTTC. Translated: CASSLDPSGYEQYF.